Below are 5 T cell receptor beta chains sequenced from a single sample in a study of cytomegalovirus exposure and HLA in healthy donors (dated by TCRdb to the late 2010s). Receptors were amplified or captured by the immunoSEQ multiplex PCR assay. For the multiplex PCR, a mixture combining 60 forward primers for TCR Vbeta segments and 13 reverse primers for TCR Jbeta segments was used. Not all clones reach the TCRdb copy of this immuneACCESS table, which keeps in-frame sequences only. Checked studies attribute under half of the gap to unresolved V genes and leave the rest unexplained. This sample has about 93,000 clones in its table, and around 76% of those were observed once. Approximately 0.56% of the sample is taken by the ten largest. The specimen was PBMCs. Receptors were obtained from a man aged 25-45 years in good health and CMV-seronegative.

The genes are TRBV2 and TRBJ2-1; weak D call: TRBD1 (6 bases). This CDR3 has 18 amino acids. V lost 1 base, J lost 5 bases, and 21 bases lay in between. From germline, CDR1 is SNHLY and CDR2 FYNNEI. The CDR3: CASSEVSRGPQRNNEQFF. The CDR3 bases are TGTGCCAGCAGTGAAGTTAGCAGGGGCCCCCAAAGAAACAATGAGCAGTTCTTC.

The V and J genes are TRBV7-2 and TRBJ2-1; TRBD2 matches 15 bases. Germline V gene lookup returns CDR1 SGHTA and CDR2 FQGNSA. With 5 bases clipped from V and 3 bases from J, the junction kept 8 bases outside the gene matches. The CDR3 is 18 amino acids. This CDR3 is CASSPGLAGGSIYNEQFF. The CDR3 DNA is TGTGCCAGCAGCCCCGGACTAGCGGGAGGGTCTATCTACAATGAGCAGTTCTTC.

The chain couples TRBV18 to TRBJ1-6; tentative D call: TRBD1 (6 bases). The CDR3 totals 16 residues. Germline CDR1 is KGHSH and CDR2 is LQKENI. Trimming left V 3 bases short and J 6 bases short, with 15 bases between. In DNA form, the CDR3 reads TGTGCCAGCTCACCTATTCAGGGGAGAGGTAATTCACCCCTCCACTTT. Its protein product is CASSPIQGRGNSPLHF.

V is TRBV7-7 and J is TRBJ1-5; D gene uncertain. The germline V and J ends were trimmed by 3 bases and 2 bases, with 8 bases remaining between them. CDR3 size: 14 residues. Germline lookup yields CDR1 SSHAT and CDR2 FNYEAQ (reference sequence). The CDR3 loop reads CASSFPGRNQPQHF. CDR3 bases: TGTGCCAGCAGCTTCCCCGGTCGCAATCAGCCCCAGCATTTT. Looking up the rest from reference TRBV7-7 and TRBJ1-5 gives the full variable domain: GAGVSQSPRYKVTKRGQDVTLRCDPISSHATLYWYQQALGQGPEFLTYFNYEAQPDKSGLPSDRFSAERPEGSISTLTIQRTEQRDSAMYRCASSFPGRNQPQHFGDGTRLSIL.

The V and J genes are TRBV6-1 and TRBJ1-1; D unresolved. The CDR3 has 12 amino acids. Trimming cost V 6 bases and J 5 bases, with 10 bases left between them. The germline V gene encodes CDR1 MNHNS and CDR2 SASEGT. This chain's CDR3 is CASSLGQTEAFF. The CDR3 DNA is TGTGCCAGCAGCCTTGGGCAAACTGAAGCTTTCTTT.